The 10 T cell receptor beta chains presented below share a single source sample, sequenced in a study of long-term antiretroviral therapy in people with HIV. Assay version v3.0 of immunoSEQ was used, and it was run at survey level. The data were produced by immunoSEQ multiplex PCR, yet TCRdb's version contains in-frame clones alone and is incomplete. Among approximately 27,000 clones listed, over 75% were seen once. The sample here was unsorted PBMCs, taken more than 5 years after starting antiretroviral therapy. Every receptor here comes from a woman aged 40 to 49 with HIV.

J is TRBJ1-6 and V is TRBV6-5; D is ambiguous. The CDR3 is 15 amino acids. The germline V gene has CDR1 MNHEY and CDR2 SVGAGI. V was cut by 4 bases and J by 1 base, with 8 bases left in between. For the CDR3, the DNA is TGTGCCAGCAGTTTGCGGGAGTCCTATAATTCACCCCTCCACTTT. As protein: CASSLRESYNSPLHF.

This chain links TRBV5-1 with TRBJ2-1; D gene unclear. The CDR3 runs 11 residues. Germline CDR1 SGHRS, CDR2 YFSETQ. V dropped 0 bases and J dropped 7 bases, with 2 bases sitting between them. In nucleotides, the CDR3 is TGCGCCAGCAGCTTGGGTAATGAGCAGTTCTTC. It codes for CASSLGNEQFF.

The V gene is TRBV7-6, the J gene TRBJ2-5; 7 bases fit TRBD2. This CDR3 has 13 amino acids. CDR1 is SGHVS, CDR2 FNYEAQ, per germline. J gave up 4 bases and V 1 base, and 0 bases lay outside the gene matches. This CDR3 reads CASSLGGGETQYF. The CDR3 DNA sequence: TGTGCCAGCAGCTTAGGGGGGGGAGAGACCCAGTACTTC. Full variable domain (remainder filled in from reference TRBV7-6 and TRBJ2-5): GAGVSQSPRYKVTKRGQDVALRCDPISGHVSLYWYRQALGQGPEFLTYFNYEAQQDKSGLPNDRFSAERPEGSISTLTIQRTEQRDSAMYRCASSLGGGETQYFGPGTRLLVL.

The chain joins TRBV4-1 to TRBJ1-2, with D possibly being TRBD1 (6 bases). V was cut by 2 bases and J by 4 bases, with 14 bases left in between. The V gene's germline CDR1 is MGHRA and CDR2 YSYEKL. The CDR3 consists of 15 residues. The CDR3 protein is CASSQSPGAGYGYTF. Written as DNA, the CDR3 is TGCGCCAGCAGCCAATCCCCGGGGGCGGGCTATGGCTACACCTTC.

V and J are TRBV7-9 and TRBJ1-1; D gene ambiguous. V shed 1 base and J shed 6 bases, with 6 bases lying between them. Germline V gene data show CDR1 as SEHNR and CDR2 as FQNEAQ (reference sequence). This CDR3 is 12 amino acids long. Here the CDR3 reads CASSLEGPEAFF. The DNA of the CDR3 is TGTGCCAGCAGCTTAGAAGGCCCTGAAGCTTTCTTT.

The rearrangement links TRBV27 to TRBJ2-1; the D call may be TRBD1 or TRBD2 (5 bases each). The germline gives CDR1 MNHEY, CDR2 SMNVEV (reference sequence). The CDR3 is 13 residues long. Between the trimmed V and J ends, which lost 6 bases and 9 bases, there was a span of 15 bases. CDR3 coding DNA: TGTGCCAGCAGCTCAAGGACGGGGCCTGAGCAGTTCTTC. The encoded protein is CASSSRTGPEQFF.

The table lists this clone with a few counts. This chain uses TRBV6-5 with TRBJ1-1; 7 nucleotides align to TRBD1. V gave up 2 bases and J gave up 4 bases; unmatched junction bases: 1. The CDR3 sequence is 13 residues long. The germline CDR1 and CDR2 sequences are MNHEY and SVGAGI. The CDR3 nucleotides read TGTGCCAGCAGTTACAGGGGGCCCACTGAAGCTTTCTTT. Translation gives CASSYRGPTEAFF.

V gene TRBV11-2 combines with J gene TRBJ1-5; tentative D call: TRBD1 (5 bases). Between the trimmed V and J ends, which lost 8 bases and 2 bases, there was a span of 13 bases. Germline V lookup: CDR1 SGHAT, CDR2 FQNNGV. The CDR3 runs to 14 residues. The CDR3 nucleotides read TGTGCCAGCGGCCGGGGGGACGGCAATCAGCCCCAGCATTTT. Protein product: CASGRGDGNQPQHF.

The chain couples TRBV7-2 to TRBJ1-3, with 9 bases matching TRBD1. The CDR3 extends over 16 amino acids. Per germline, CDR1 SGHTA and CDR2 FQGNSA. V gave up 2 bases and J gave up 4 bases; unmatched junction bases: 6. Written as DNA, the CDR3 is TGTGCCAGCAGCTTAACGGGACAGGGATCCGGAAACACCATATATTTT. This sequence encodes CASSLTGQGSGNTIYF.

The CDR3 region is CASSLGGGYEQYF. The CDR3 nucleotides read TGCGCCAGCAGCTTAGGGGGAGGCTACGAGCAGTACTTC. The chain uses TRBV5-1 and TRBJ2-7; possibly TRBD1 or TRBD2 for D (6 bases each). Per germline, CDR1 SGHRS and CDR2 YFSETQ. The V end lost 2 bases, the J end lost 3 bases, and 9 bases lay between the germline ends. This CDR3 has 13 amino acids.